One T cell receptor (beta chain) is described in this entry. This record comes from a study of blood T cell repertoires in COVID-19. Study at large: Nucleic acid was either cDNA or gDNA, and it came from T cells, B-cell-depleted T cells, or PBMCs.

Germline V gene data show CDR1 as SGHRS and CDR2 as YFSETQ. This CDR3 has 14 residues. Trimming removed 3 bases from V and 1 base from J; junction bases left unmatched: 3. The repertoire was sequenced with immunoSEQ multiplex PCR; TCRdb's copy has only in-frame clones and lacks some. The profile covers 120,000 or so clones, with 85% appearing a single time and approximately 6.6% taken by the ten largest. The V call is TRBV5-1, the J call TRBJ2-5, with 7 nucleotides matching TRBD1. This receptor was obtained from a man older than 75 with active or convalescent COVID-19. The sample taken for sequencing was peripheral blood. For the CDR3, the DNA is TGCGCCAGCAGCTACTCAGGGGGCCAAGAGACCCAGTACTTC. Amino acid sequence: CASSYSGGQETQYF.